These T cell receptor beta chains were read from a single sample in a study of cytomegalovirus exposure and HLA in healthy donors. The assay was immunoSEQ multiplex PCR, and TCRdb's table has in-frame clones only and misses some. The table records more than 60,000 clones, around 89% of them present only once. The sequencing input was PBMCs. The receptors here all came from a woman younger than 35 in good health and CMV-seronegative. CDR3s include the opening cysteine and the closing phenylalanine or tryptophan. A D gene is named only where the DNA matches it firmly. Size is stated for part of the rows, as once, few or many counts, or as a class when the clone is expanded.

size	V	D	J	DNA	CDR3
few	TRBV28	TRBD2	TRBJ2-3	TGTGCCAGCAGGGAACTAGCGGGAGGGCGGAATACGCAGTATTTT	CASRELAGGRNTQYF
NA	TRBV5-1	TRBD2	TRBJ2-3	TGCGCCAGCAGCTTGGGTGGACTAGCGGGAGACACAGATACGCAGTATTTT	CASSLGGLAGDTDTQYF
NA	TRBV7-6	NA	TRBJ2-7	TGTGCCAGCAGCTTAGCCGTTTCGGTGGTCTCCCCCTCCGAGCAGTACTTC	CASSLAVSVVSPSEQYF
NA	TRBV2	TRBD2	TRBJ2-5	TGTGCCAGCAGAGGGACTACCCACATCACCCAGTACTTC	CASRGTTHITQYF
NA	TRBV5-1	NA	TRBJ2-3	TGCGCCAGCAGCTTGGGGAGCGGAACTAGCACAGATACGCAGTATTTT	CASSLGSGTSTDTQYF
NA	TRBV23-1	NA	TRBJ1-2	TGCGCCAGCAGTCAAGGATTGATAGGGGCTGGCTACACCTTC	CASSQGLIGAGYTF
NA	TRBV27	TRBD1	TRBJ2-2	TGTGCCAGCAGTTTATTAGGACAGGGGACCGGGGAGCTGTTTTTT	CASSLLGQGTGELFF
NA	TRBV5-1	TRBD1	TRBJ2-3	TGCGCCAGCAGCTTTACAGGGGGGGATACGCAGTATTTT	CASSFTGGDTQYF
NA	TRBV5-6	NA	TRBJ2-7	TGTGCCAGCAGCTTTTATCCCAGGGAAGTAGGCGACGAGCAGTACTTC	CASSFYPREVGDEQYF
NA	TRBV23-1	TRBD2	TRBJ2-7	TGCGCCAGAAGTCGCCTAGCGGGAGTATGTGGGTCCTACGAGCAGTACTTC	CARSRLAGVCGSYEQYF
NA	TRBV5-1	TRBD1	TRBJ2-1	TGCGCCAGCAGCTCCGGACAGGGGGCAAATGAGCAGTTCTTC	CASSSGQGANEQFF
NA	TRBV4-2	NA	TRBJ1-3	TGTGCCAGCAGCCAAGCCGGACTATTTGGAAACACCATATATTTT	CASSQAGLFGNTIYF
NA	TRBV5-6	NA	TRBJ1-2	TGTGCCAGCAGCTCCTATTTTATCTCTGGCTACACCTTC	CASSSYFISGYTF
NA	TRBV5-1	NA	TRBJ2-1	TGCGCCAGCAGCTTGGAGGGGACCGGCGGAGGGAATGAGCAGTTCTTC	CASSLEGTGGGNEQFF
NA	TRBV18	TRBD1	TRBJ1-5	TGTGCCAGCTCACCTTCGGGACAGAATCAGCCCCAGCATTTT	CASSPSGQNQPQHF
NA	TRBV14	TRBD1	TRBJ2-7	TGTGCCAGCAGCCAGAACAGGGGGACCTACGAGCAGTACTTC	CASSQNRGTYEQYF
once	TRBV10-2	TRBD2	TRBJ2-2	TGCGCCAGCAGTGAGACTAGCGGGCATAGGGAGCTGTTTTTT	CASSETSGHRELFF
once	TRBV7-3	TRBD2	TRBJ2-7	TGTGCCAGCAGCCGAGACACTAGCGGCGAGCAGTACTTC	CASSRDTSGEQYF
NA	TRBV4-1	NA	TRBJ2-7	TGCGCCAGCAGCCAAGTCGAGAGGCCCGGGTACGAGCAGTACTTC	CASSQVERPGYEQYF
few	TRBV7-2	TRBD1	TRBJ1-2	TGTGCCAGCAGCTTACGGGACAGTTTTCCTTTGGGCTACACCTTC	CASSLRDSFPLGYTF
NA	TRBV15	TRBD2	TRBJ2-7	TGTGCCACCAGCAGAGGGGGGGCTAGCGGGTACGAGCAGTACTTC	CATSRGGASGYEQYF
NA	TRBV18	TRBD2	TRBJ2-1	TGTGCCAGCTCACCCATCTCAGGGACTAGGGGGGACAATGAGCAGTTCTTC	CASSPISGTRGDNEQFF
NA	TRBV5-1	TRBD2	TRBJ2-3	TGCGCCAGCAGCCCAGCGGGGGGGGCACCCGTAGATACGCAGTATTTT	CASSPAGGAPVDTQYF
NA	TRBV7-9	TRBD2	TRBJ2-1	TGTGCCAGCAGACCAGGACTAGCGGGGGCCTACAATGAGCAGTTCTTC	CASRPGLAGAYNEQFF
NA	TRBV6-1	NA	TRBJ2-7	TGTGCCAGCAGTGATGACAGCTACGAGCAGTACTTC	CASSDDSYEQYF
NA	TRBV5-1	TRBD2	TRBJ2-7	TGCGCCAGCAGTCGACTAGCGGGGGTCGGAACCTACGAGCAGTACTTC	CASSRLAGVGTYEQYF
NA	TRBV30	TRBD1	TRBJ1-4	TGTGCCTGGGAGACGGACAGGAATGAAAAACTGTTTTTT	CAWETDRNEKLFF
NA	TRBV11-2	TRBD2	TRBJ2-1	TGTGCCAGCAGCCCTATGGGGACTAGTTTCGATGAGCAGTTCTTC	CASSPMGTSFDEQFF
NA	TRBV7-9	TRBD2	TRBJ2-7	TGTGCCAGCAGCCATCCGGGACTAGCCCGTGACGAGCAGTACTTC	CASSHPGLARDEQYF
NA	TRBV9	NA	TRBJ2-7	TGTGCCAGCAGCGCAAGTACACACGGGACTGCCTCTGTGGAGCAGTACTTC	CASSASTHGTASVEQYF
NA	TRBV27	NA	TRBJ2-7	TGTGCCAGCAGTTTACGCGCACTAGCTTACGAGCAGTACTTC	CASSLRALAYEQYF
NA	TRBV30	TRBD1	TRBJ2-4	TGTGCCTGGGGACAGGGGATTCAAAACATTCAGTACTTC	CAWGQGIQNIQYF
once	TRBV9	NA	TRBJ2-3	TGTGCCAGCAGCGAACAGACAGGAGTGGATACGCAGTATTTT	CASSEQTGVDTQYF
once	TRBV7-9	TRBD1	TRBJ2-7	TGTGCCAGCAGCTTCATGCCGGGACAGGGTGGTTACGAGCAGTACTTC	CASSFMPGQGGYEQYF
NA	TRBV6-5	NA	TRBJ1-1	TGTGCCAGCAGTCTAAACAGGGTTGCTGAAGCTTTCTTT	CASSLNRVAEAFF
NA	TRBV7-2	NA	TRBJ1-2	TGTGCCAGCAGCTTAGGGGGACACAGATCCTATGGCTACACCTTC	CASSLGGHRSYGYTF
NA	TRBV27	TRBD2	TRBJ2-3	TGTGCCAGCAGTTTATTTGGACTAGCGGGACGCACAGATACGCAGTATTTT	CASSLFGLAGRTDTQYF
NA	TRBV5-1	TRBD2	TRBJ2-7	TGCGCCAGCAGCCTCTGGACTAGCGGAGTCTACGAGCAGTACTTC	CASSLWTSGVYEQYF
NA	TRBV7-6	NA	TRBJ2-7	TGTGCCAGCAGCCAGCGGGACACCTCCTACGAGCAGTACTTC	CASSQRDTSYEQYF
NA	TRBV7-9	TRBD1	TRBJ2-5	TGTGCCAGCACCCCACTCGGACAGGGGGGAGAGACCCAGTACTTC	CASTPLGQGGETQYF
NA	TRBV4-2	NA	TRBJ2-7	TGTGCCAGCAGCCTACTACAGGGCTACGAGCAGTACTTC	CASSLLQGYEQYF
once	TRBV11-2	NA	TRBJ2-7	TGTGCCAGCAGCACCGCCCAGGCCTACGAGCAGTACTTC	CASSTAQAYEQYF
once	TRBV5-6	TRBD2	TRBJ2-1	TGTGCCAGCAGAGAACTAGCGGGAGGTGTCCTCACGCCCAACAATGAGCAGTTCTTC	CASRELAGGVLTPNNEQFF
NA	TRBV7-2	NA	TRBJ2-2	TGTGCCAGCAGCTTGGAGATAGCGGAGGCAGACACCGGGGAGCTGTTTTTT	CASSLEIAEADTGELFF
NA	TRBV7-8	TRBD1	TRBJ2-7	TGTGCCAGCAGCTTAGCGGTGGACAGGGGGTTCGAGCAGTACTTC	CASSLAVDRGFEQYF
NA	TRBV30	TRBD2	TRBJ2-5	TGTGCCTGGAAGCGACTAGCGGGGGGGCAAGAGACCCAGTACTTC	CAWKRLAGGQETQYF
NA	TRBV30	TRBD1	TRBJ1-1	TGTGCCTGGAGATCCGGGACAGCTCTGGGGAACACTGAAGCTTTCTTT	CAWRSGTALGNTEAFF
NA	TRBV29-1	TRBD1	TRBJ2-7	TGCAGCGCCAGGGACAGGGGAAGCTACGAGGAGCAGTACTTC	CSARDRGSYEEQYF
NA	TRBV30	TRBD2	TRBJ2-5	TGTGCCTGGGGGAAGGGACTAACCGTAGAGACCCAGTACTTC	CAWGKGLTVETQYF
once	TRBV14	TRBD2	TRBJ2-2	TGTGCCAGCAGCCAAGTTAAGCGGGGGGCGACGTGGACCGGGGAGCTGTTTTTT	CASSQVKRGATWTGELFF